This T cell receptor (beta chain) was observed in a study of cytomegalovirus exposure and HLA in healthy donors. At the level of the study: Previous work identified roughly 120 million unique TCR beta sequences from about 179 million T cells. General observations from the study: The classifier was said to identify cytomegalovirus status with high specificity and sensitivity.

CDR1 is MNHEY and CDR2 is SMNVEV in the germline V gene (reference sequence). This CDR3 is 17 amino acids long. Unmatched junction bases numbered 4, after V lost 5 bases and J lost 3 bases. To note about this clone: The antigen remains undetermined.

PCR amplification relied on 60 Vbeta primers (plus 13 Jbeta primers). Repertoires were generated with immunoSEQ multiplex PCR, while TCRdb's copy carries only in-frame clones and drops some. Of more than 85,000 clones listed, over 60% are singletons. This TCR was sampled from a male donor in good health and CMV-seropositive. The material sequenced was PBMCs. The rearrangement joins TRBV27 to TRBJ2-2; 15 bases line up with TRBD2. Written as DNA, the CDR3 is TGTGCCAGCAGTGGACTAGCGGGAGGGCCCCACACCGGGGAGCTGTTTTTT. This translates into CASSGLAGGPHTGELFF.